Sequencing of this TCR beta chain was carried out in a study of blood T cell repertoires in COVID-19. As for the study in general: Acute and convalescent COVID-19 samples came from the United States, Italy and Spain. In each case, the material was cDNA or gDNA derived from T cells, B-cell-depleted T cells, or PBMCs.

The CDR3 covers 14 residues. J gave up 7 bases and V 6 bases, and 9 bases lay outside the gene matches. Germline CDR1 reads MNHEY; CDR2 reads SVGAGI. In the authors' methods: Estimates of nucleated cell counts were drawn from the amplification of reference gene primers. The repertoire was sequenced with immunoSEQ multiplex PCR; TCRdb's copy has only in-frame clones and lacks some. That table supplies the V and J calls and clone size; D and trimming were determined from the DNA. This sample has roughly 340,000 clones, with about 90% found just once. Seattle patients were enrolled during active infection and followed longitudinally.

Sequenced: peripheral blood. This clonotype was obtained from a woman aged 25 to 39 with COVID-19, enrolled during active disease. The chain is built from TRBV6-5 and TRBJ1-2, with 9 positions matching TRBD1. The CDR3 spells CASRPTGGVGGYTF. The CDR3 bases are TGTGCCAGCAGACCTACAGGGGGCGTTGGTGGCTACACCTTC.